These 3 T cell receptor beta chains came from one sample sequenced in a study of T cell repertoires in cytomegalovirus infection. TCRdb re-called the reads through MiXCR, storing one row per CDR3 protein. This table has around 630,000 distinct CDR3 sequences, 24% appearing once. Sequencing used CD8+ T cells from PBMCs. These TCRs come from a human donor in good health (CMV status not recorded). Some clones in this sample may be carry-over from other donors' samples.

This clonotype was observed once. The V gene is TRBV5-1, the J gene TRBJ1-5; no clear D gene. V was cut by 3 bases and J by 1 base, with 11 bases left in between. There are 15 residues in the CDR3. The germline V gene has CDR1 SGHRS and CDR2 YFSETQ. The CDR3 protein is CASSSGVGSNQPQHF. CDR3 in DNA: TGCGCCAGCAGCTCCGGTGTGGGGAGCAATCAGCCCCAGCATTTT.

Only a few counts were recorded for this clonotype. The chain uses TRBV20-1 and TRBJ1-5; 10 nucleotides line up with TRBD1. V trimming: 5 bases; J trimming: 6 bases; junction bases outside the gene matches: 7. The CDR3 spans 14 residues. CDR1 and CDR2 from the germline V gene are DFQATT and SNEGSKA (reference sequence). CDR3 sequence (DNA): TGCAGTGCTCAGACAGGGGGCGGGAGTCAGCCCCAGCATTTT. Its translation is CSAQTGGGSQPQHF.

This clonotype was seen many times. The rearrangement joins TRBV6-2 or TRBV6-3 to TRBJ2-2; TRBD1 matches 10 bases. The CDR3 runs to 15 residues. J lost 6 bases, V lost 6 bases, and 7 bases had no gene match. From germline, CDR1 is MNHEY and CDR2 SVGEGT. The CDR3 coding sequence is TGTGCCAGCAGCCCCGGGACAGGGGAGTCCGGGGAGCTGTTTTTT. This sequence encodes CASSPGTGESGELFF.